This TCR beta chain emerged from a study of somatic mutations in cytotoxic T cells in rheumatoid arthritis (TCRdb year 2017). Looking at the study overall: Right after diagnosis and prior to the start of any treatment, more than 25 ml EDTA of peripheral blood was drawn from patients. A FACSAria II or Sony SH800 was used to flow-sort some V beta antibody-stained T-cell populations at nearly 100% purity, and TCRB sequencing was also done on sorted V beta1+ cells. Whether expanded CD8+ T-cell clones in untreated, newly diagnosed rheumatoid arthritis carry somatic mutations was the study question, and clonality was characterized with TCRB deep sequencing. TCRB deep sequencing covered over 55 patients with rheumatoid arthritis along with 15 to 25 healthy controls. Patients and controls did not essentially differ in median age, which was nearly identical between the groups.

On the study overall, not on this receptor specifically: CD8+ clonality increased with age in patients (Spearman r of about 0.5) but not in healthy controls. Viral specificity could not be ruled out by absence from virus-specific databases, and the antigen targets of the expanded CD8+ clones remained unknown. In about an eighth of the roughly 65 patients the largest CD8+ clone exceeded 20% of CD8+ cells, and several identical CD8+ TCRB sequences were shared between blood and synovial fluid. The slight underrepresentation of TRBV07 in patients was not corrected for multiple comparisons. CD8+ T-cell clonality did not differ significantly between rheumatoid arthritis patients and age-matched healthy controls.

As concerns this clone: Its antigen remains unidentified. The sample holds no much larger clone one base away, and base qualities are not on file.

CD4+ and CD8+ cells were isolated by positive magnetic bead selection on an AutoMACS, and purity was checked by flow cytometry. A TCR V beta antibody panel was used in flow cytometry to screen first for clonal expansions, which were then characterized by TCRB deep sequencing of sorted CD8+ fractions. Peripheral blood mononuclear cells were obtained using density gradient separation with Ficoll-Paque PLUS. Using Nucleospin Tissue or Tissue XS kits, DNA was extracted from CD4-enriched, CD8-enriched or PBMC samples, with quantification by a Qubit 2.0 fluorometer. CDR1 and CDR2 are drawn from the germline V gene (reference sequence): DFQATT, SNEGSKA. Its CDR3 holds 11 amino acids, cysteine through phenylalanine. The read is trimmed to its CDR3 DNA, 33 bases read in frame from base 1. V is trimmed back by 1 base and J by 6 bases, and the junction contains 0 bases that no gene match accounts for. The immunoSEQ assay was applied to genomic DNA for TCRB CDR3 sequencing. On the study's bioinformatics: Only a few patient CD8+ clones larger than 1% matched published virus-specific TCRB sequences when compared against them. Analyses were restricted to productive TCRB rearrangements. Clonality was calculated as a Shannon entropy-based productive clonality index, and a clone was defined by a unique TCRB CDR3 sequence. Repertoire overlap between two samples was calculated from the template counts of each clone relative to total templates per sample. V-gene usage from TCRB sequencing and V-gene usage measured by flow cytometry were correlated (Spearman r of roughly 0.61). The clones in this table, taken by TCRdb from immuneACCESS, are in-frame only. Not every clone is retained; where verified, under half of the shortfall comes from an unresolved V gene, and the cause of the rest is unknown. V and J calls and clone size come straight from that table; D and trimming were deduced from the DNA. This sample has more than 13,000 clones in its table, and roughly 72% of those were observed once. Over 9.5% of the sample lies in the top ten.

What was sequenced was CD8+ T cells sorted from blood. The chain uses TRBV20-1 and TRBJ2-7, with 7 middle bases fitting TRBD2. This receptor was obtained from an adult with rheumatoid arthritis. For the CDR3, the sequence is CSARGGGEQYF. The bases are TGCAGTGCTAGAGGGGGGGGCGAGCAGTACTTC.